Described below is a single TCR beta chain sequence and its context. No cognate antigen has been identified for it. No clone much larger than this one lies a single base away; base qualities are absent. A distance of 16 bases separates the germline ends of V and J, which lose 7 bases and 3 bases respectively. The CDR3 runs 14 amino acids, cysteine and phenylalanine included. Left in the record is the CDR3 DNA by itself, 42 bases read in frame from the first base. CDR1 is given as MNHNS and CDR2 as SASEGT, both from the germline V gene. This sample was included in a study of shared clonotypes between healthy human individuals (dated by TCRdb to about 2020). With respect to the entire study: The cohort comprised a couple of women and three men aged 18 to 49 years. Per donor, leukapheresis produced somewhere between about 0.94 and 9.5 billion PBMCs. Different laboratories and diverse techniques were used to prepare libraries and sequence TCR repertoires, to increase sequencing depth and limit assay-specific biases. The study deeply sequenced blood TCR repertoires of roughly five healthy adults to estimate repertoire size and the extent of clonotype sharing between individuals. For each donor, three plates each were used for CD4 naive and CD4 memory, two plates were used for CD8 naive, and one plate was used for CD8 memory.

Donors were healthy HIV-negative adults with no recently reported acute infections or vaccinations. Only Caucasian adults living in Nashville, Tennessee, USA were represented among the donors. CD4+ T cells were enriched by magnetic negative selection; naive cells were then positively selected on CD45RA, and the negative fraction formed the memory subset. Blood was obtained by leukapheresis, after which PBMCs were separated by Ficoll-Histopaque density gradient centrifugation and cryopreserved in liquid nitrogen vapor phase. Analytical flow cytometry was used to check the purity and quantity of each magnetically sorted T cell population. Genomic DNA was isolated from every sorted fraction and measured by UV absorbance on a Nanodrop 2000c. TCR CDR3 regions were amplified from genomic DNA by multiplex PCR using the deep immunoSEQ assay. Extracted genomic DNA from each cell subset was distributed evenly across all wells of several immunoSEQ 96-well plates, and each plate was treated as a replicate. Each replicate PCR for sorted subsets received around 200 ng genomic DNA, equal to roughly 30,000 T cell genomes. Purified libraries were quantified with a Qubit 3.0 fluorometer, sized on a Bioanalyzer 2100, and re-quantified with the KAPA Library Quantification kit. A separate single-read 150-cycle Illumina NextSeq 550 flow cell was used to sequence each immunoSEQ 96-well plate. The study's own analysis went as follows. The immunoSEQ output contained only junctional sequences without quality scores, so filtering could not match that applied to full-length reads. Sequences were annotated with PyIR, a Python wrapper for IgBLAST v1.9, and V/J genes and CDR3 were assigned using IMGT germline references. Any read was removed if the V/J assignment was weak (E-value above 1e-6), the CDR3 was missing, or the read contained stop codons, out-of-frame junctions, or ambiguous translated residues. V3J clonotypes were defined as sequences sharing an identical inferred V gene, J gene, and CDR3 amino acid sequence. To compute the percentage overlap between repertoires, the number of shared unique clonotypes was divided by the size of the smaller repertoire. Repertoire richness was assessed with RTK rarefaction, the Chao1 estimator, and Recon v2.1 estimates of unobserved clonotypes. OLGA was used to compute generation probabilities for all TCRbeta clonotypes that the gDNA method yielded from a few donors. Here the immuneACCESS table is served through TCRdb, limited to in-frame sequences with V and J called. Missing clones are a known gap in these copies; in checked studies unresolved V genes cover under half, and the rest lacks a known reason. V, J and clone size derive from that table, while D and trimming were established from the DNA sequence. The sample profile shows 2 million to 3 million clones; approximately 94% of them were found once. The top ten hold 0.36% of the sample.

What the study reported, not specific to this receptor: Compared with non-shared clonotypes, the clonotypes found in all four sorted-subset donors had higher generation probabilities. Incomplete sequencing was indicated by rarefaction of sorted-subset datasets, despite the large sequencing depth. The genetic and exposure-history diversity represented was limited by the small number of donors. Sampling was restricted to blood, and TCR repertoires in tissues likely differ from the TCR repertoires found in blood. Across several donors, 4.5% to 6.5% of naive CD4, around 3.5% of naive CD8, approximately 2.5% of memory CD4, and 0.4% of memory CD8 clonotypes were shared. Larger estimated clonotype richness was generally found for naive subsets than for memory subsets. Based on pairwise subsampling, the degree of clonotype sharing among donors was expected to be affected by sequencing depth.

Sequencing input: naive CD4+ T cells from PBMCs. In light of the paper, this sample's cell subset or site label describes: CD45RA+ positively selected. The TCR was taken from a man in his late teens or twenties in good health. Some clones in this sample may be carry-over from other donors' samples. The sequence is built from TRBV6-1 and TRBJ2-7, with a weak D call of TRBD2 (6 bases match). The CDR3 protein: CASTMGGLLYEQYF. The DNA reads as follows: TGTGCCAGCACCATGGGAGGACTACTCTACGAGCAGTACTTC.